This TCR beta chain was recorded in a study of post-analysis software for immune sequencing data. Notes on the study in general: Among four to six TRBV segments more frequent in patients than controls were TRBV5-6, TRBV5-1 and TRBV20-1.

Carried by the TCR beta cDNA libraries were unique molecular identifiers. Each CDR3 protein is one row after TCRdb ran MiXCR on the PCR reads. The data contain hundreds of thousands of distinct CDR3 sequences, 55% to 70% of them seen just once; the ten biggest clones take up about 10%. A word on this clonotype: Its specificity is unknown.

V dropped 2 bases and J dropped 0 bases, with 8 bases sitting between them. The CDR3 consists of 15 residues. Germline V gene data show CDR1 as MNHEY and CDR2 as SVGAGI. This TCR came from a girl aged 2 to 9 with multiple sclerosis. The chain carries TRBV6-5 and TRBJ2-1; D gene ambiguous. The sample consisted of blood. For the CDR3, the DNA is TGTGCCAGCAGTTACGCGGCTAGCTCCTACAATGAGCAGTTCTTC. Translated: CASSYAASSYNEQFF.